The present T cell receptor (beta chain) was sequenced within a study of blood T cell repertoires in COVID-19. Study overall: The origin of the acute and convalescent COVID-19 samples was the United States, Italy and Spain. T cells, B-cell-depleted T cells, or PBMCs provided the cDNA or gDNA that served as material.

V shed 0 bases and J shed 5 bases, with 8 bases lying between them. Germline V gives CDR1 SGHRS, CDR2 YFSETQ. The CDR3 extends over 14 amino acids. Concerning this clone itself: The sample contains more than one DNA sequence encoding this CDR3.

Seattle-derived patients entered the study during active infection and were followed longitudinally. Under the authors' procedure: From reference gene primer amplification, estimates of nucleated cell counts were derived. Method: immunoSEQ multiplex PCR; TCRdb's copy keeps in-frame clones and lacks some. Clone size and V and J calls were adopted from that table, with D and trimming inferred from the DNA. The sample holds tens of thousands of clones, 82% seen once. The sequence was collected from an older man with COVID-19, enrolled during active disease. The V and J genes are TRBV5-1 and TRBJ1-4; possible D gene TRBD1, 5 bases. The sequencing input was peripheral blood. CDR3 residues: CASSLGQGNEKLFF. For the CDR3, the DNA is TGCGCCAGCAGCTTGGGGCAGGGAAATGAAAAACTGTTTTTT. The full variable domain, completed using reference TRBV5-1 and TRBJ1-4, is KAGVTQTPRYLIKTRGQQVTLSCSPISGHRSVSWYQQTPGQGLQFLFEYFSETQRNKGNFPGRFSGRQFSNSRSEMNVSTLELGDSALYLCASSLGQGNEKLFFGSGTQLSVL.